The entry below describes one TCR beta chain. The data are from a study of blood T cell repertoires in COVID-19. Study-level background: COVID-19 samples collected from the United States, Italy and Spain covered acute and convalescent phases. PBMCs, B-cell-depleted T cells, or T cells provided the cDNA or gDNA that made up the material.

As processed by the authors: Quantification of nucleated cells was approximated via reference gene primer amplification. Profiled with immunoSEQ multiplex PCR; TCRdb holds only in-frame clones, not every one. V and J calls and clone size are as listed in that table; D and trimming were resolved from the DNA. The sample holds roughly 80,000 clones, 90% seen once. Germline CDR1 and CDR2: SNHLY and FYNNEI. V lost 3 bases, J lost 2 bases, and 4 bases stayed unmatched. This CDR3 is built from 15 residues. Sequences were obtained from peripheral blood. The genes are TRBV2 and TRBJ1-5, with TRBD1 matching over 7 bases. This receptor was obtained from a woman of 80 years or more with active or convalescent COVID-19. The CDR3 here is CASSDTGVGNQPQHF. CDR3 DNA sequence: TGTGCCAGCAGTGATACAGGGGTCGGCAATCAGCCCCAGCATTTT.